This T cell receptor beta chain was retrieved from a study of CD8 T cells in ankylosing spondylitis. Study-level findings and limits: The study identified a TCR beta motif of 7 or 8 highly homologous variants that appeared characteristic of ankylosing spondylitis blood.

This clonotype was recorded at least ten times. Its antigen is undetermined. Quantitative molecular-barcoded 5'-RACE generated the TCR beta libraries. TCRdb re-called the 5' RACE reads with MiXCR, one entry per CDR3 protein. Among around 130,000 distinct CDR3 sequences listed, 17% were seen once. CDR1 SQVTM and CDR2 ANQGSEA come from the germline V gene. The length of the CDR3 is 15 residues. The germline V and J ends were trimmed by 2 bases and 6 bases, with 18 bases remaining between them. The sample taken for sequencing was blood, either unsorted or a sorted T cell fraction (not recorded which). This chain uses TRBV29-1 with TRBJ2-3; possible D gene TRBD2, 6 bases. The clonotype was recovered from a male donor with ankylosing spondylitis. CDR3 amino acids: CSVELEQRAADTQYF. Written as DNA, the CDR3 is TGCAGCGTTGAATTGGAACAGCGGGCGGCCGATACGCAGTATTTT.